The T cell receptor (beta chain) under discussion was sequenced for a study of cytomegalovirus exposure and HLA in healthy donors. Study findings and constraints: Most TCR sequences were seen very rarely across donors, but some public TCRs occurred in many. TCR beta sequences reportedly predicted most subjects' HLA-A and HLA-B alleles accurately. The classifier reportedly diagnosed cytomegalovirus status with high specificity and sensitivity.

Notes on this clone: Its target is not known.

This CDR3 has 13 residues. Germline V CDR1 and CDR2: SGHTA, FQGTGA. The germline V and J ends were trimmed by 5 bases and 2 bases, with 8 bases remaining between them. Healthy people donating bone marrow made up the donors. The PCR contained 60 Vbeta and 13 Jbeta primers. Produced via immunoSEQ multiplex PCR; TCRdb's table is partial and in-frame only. The sample records about 300,000 clones, 70% to 90% being singletons. This sequence joins TRBV7-3 and TRBJ2-3; the D is unclear. Sequencing was carried out using PBMCs. The receptor was isolated from a man in his forties in good health and CMV-seropositive. CDR3 coding DNA: TGTGCCAGCAGCCTAGAGGTCACAGATACGCAGTATTTT. Its protein is CASSLEVTDTQYF.